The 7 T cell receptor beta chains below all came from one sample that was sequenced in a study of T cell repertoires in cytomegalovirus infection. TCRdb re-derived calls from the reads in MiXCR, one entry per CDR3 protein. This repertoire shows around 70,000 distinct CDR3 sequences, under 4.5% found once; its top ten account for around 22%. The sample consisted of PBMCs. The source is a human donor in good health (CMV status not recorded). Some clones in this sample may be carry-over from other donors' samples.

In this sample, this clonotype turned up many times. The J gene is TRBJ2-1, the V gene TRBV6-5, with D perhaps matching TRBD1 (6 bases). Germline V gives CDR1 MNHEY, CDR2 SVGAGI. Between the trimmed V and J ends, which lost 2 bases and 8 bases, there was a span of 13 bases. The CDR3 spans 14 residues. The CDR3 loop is CASSYVGGKDEQFF. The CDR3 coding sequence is TGTGCCAGCAGTTACGTAGGGGGTAAGGATGAGCAGTTCTTC.

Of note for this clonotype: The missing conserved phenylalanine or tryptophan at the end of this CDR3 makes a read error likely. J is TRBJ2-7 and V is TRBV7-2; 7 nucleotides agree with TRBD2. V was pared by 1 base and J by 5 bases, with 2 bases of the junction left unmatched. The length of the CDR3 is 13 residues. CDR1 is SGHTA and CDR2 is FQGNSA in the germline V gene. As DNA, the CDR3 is TGTGCCAGCAGCTTAGGGCGGGAGAACGAGCAGTACTGT. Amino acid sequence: CASSLGRENEQYC.

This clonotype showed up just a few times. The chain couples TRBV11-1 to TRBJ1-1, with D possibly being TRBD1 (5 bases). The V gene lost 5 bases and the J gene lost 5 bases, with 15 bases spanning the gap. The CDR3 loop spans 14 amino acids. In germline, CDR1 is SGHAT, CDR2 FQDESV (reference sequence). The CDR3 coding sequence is TGTGCCAGCAGCCCAGGGTTTGGGGGTACTGAAGCTTTCTTT. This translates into CASSPGFGGTEAFF. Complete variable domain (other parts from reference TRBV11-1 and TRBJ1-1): EAEVAQSPRYKITEKSQAVAFWCDPISGHATLYWYRQILGQGPELLVQFQDESVVDDSQLPKDRFSAERLKGVDSTLKIQPAELGDSAMYLCASSPGFGGTEAFFGQGTRLTVV.

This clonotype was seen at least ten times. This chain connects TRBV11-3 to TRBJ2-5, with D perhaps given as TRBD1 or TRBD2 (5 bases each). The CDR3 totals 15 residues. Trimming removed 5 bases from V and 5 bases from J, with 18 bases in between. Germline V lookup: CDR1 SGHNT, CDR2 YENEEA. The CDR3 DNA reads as TGTGCCAGCAGCCCTCCGGGACGGGATCCGGAGACCCAGTACTTC. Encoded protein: CASSPPGRDPETQYF.

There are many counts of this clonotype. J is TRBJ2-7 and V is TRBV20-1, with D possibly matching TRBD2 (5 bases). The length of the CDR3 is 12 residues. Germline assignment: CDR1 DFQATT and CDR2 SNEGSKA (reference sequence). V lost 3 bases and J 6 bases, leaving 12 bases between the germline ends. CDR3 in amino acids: CSARERSPEQYF. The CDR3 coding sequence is TGCAGTGCTAGGGAGCGGTCCCCCGAGCAGTACTTC.

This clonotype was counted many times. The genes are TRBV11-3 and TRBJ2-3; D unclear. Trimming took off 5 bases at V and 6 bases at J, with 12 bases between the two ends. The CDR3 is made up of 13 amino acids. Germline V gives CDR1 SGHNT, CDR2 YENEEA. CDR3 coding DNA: TGTGCCAGCAGCCGCAACCCGGCGGATACGCAGTATTTT. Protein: CASSRNPADTQYF. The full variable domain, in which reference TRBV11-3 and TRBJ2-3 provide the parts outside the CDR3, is EAGVVQSPRYKIIEKKQPVAFWCNPISGHNTLYWYLQNLGQGPELLIRYENEEAVDDSQLPKDRFSAERLKGVDSTLKIQPAELGDSAVYLCASSRNPADTQYFGPGTRLTVL.

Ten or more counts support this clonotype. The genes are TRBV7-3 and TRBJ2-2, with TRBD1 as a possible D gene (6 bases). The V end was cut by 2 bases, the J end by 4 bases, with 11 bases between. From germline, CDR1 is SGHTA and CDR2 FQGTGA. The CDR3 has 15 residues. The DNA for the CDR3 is TGTGCCAGCAGCTTATCAGGGGCCGCCACCGGGGAGCTGTTTTTT. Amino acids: CASSLSGAATGELFF.